The T cell receptor (beta chain) under discussion was sequenced for a study of T cell repertoires in cytomegalovirus infection. Across the whole study: HLA-B-restricted CMV epitopes that are well studied, plus recently identified HLA-C-restricted ones, were used by the study. A matching HLA type, together with CMV infection, was signaled by public TCR beta signatures. Study-wide findings and caveats: Summed public TCR beta family frequency identified CMV carriers bearing the relevant HLA.

Unmatched junction bases numbered 10, after V lost 4 bases and J lost 9 bases. The CDR3 totals 14 residues. CDR1 and CDR2 from the germline V gene are SNHLY and FYNNEI. TCRdb called the reads again in MiXCR, with one record for every CDR3 protein. This table holds roughly 860,000 distinct CDR3 sequences, over 25% found once. A remark on this clonotype: The antigen is unknown.

This sequence joins TRBV2 and TRBJ2-3; 7 positions agree with TRBD1. This TCR was recovered from a human donor in good health (CMV status not recorded). Some clones in this sample may be carry-over from other donors' samples. This specimen was cultured CD8+ T cells from PBMCs, taken from culture after CMV antigen stimulation. Here the CDR3 DNA reads TGTGCCAGCAGTGTAGGGCAGGGGGTTAACACGCAGTATTTT. Amino acids: CASSVGQGVNTQYF.